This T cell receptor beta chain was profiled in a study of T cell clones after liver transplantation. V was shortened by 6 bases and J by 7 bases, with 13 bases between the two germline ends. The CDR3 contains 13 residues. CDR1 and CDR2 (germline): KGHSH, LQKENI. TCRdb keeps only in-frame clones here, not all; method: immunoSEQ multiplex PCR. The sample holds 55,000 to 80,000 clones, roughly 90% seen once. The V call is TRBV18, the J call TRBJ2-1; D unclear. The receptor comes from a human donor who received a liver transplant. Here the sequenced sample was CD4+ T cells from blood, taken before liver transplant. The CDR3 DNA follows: TGTGCCAGCTCCTCCTCACCCGATAATGAGCAGTTCTTC. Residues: CASSSSPDNEQFF.